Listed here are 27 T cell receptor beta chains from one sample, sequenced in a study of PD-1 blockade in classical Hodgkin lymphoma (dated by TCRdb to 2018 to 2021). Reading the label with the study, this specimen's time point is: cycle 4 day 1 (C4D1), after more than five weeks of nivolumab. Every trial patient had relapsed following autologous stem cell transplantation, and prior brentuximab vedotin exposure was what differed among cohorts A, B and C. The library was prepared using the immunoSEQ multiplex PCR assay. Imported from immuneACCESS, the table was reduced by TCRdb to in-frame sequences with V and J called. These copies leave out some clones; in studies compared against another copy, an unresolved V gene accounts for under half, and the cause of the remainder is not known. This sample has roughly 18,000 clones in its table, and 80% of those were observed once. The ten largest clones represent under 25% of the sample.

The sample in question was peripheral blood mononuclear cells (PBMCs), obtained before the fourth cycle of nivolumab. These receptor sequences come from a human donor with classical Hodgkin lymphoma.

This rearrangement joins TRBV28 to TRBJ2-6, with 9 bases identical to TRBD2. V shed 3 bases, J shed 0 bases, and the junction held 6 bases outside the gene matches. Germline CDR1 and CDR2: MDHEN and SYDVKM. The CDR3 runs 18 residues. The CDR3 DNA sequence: TGTGCCAGCAGTTTCCCTAGCGGGGACTACTCTGGGGCCAACGTCCTGACTTTC. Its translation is CASSFPSGDYSGANVLTF.

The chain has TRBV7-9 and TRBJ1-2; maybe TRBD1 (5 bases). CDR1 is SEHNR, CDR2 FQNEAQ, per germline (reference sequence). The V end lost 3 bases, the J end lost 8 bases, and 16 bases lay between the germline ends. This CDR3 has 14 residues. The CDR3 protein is CASSFGGDYGGYTF. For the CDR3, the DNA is TGTGCCAGCAGCTTTGGCGGGGACTACGGCGGCTACACCTTC.

CDR3 amino acids: CASSAGTLLSYNEQFF. CDR3 nucleotides: TGCGCCAGCAGTGCGGGGACCCTACTCAGCTACAATGAGCAGTTCTTC. This chain connects TRBV10-1 to TRBJ2-1; D is perhaps TRBD1 or TRBD2 (5 bases each). CDR1 is WNHNN and CDR2 is SYGVQD in the germline V gene (reference sequence). This CDR3 is built from 16 residues. V lost 4 bases and J 3 bases, leaving 16 bases between the germline ends.

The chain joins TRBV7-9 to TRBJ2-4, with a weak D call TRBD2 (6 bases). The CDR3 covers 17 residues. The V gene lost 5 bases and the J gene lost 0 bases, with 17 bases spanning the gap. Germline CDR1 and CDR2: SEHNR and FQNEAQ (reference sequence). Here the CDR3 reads CASSPGTYPLAKNIQYF. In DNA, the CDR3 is TGTGCCAGCAGCCCGGGGACTTACCCCTTAGCCAAAAACATTCAGTACTTC.

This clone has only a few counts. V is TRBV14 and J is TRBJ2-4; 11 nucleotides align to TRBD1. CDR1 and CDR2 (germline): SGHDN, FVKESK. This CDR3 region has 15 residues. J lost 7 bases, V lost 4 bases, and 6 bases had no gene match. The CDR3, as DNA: TGTGCCAGCAGCCTTGGGACAGGGGGTTGGAACATTCAGTACTTC. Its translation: CASSLGTGGWNIQYF.

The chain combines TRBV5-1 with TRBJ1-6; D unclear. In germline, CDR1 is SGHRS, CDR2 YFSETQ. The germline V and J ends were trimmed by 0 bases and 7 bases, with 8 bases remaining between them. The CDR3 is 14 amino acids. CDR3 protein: CASSLEASNSPLHF. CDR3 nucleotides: TGCGCCAGCAGCTTGGAGGCCAGCAATTCACCCCTCCACTTT.

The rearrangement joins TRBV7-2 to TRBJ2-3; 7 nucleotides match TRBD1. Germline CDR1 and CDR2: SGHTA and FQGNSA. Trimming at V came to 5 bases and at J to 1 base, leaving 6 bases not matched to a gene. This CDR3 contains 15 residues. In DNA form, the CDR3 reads TGTGCCAGCAGCAACGGGGACAGCCGCACAGATACGCAGTATTTT. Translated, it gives CASSNGDSRTDTQYF.

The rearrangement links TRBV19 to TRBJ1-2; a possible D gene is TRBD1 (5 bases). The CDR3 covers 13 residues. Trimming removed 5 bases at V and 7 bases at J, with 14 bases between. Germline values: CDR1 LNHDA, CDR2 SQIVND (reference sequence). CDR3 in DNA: TGTGCCAGTAGTCGTTCGGGGCAGGGTGGCTACACCTTC. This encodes CASSRSGQGGYTF.

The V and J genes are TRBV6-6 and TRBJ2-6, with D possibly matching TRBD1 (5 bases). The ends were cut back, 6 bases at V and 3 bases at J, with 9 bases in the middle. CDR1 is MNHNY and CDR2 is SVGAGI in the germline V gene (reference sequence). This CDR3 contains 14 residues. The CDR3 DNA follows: TGTGCCAGCAGGCAGGGTTTTGGGGCCAACGTCCTGACTTTC. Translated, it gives CASRQGFGANVLTF.

CDR3 nucleotide sequence: TGTGCCAGCAGCGGCCTCCTCTTGGGGACAGCGGATAGCAATCAGCCCCAGCATTTT. Its translation is CASSGLLLGTADSNQPQHF. This chain links TRBV5-8 with TRBJ1-5; 7 bases agree with TRBD1. The CDR3 length is 19 residues. Unmatched junction bases numbered 16, after V lost 4 bases and J lost 0 bases. The V gene's germline CDR1 is SGHTS and CDR2 YDEGEE.

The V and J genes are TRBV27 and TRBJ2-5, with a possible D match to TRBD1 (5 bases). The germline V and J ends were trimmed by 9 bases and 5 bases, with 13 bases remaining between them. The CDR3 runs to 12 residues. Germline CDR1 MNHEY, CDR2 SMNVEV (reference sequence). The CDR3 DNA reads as TGTGCCAGTCAGGCGCAGGGTGAGACCCAGTACTTC. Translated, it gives CASQAQGETQYF.

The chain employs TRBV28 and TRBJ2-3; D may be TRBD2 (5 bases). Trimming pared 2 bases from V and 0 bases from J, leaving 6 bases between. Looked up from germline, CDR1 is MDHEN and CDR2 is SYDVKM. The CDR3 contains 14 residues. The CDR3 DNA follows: TGTGCCAGCAGTTTACCGGGAAGCACAGATACGCAGTATTTT. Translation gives CASSLPGSTDTQYF.

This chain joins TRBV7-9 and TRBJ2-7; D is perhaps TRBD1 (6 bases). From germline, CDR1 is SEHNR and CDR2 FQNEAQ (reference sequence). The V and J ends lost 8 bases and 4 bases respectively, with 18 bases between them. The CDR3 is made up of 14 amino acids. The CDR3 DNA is TGTGCCAGCGGCTCGCCGGGACAAGAATACGAGCAGTACGTC. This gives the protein CASGSPGQEYEQYV.

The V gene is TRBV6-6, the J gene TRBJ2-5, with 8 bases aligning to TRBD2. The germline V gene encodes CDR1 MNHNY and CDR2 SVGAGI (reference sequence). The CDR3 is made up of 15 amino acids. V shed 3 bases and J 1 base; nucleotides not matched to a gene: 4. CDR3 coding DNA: TGTGCCAGCAGTTATGCGGGGGGCCTCCAAGAGACCCAGTACTTC. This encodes CASSYAGGLQETQYF.

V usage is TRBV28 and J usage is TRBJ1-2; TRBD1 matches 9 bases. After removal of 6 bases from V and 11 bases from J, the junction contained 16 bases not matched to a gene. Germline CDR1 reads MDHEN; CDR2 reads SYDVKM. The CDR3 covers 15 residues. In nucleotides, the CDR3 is TGTGCCAGCAGAACCCACCCAGCGATAGGACAGGGGTACACCTTC. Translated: CASRTHPAIGQGYTF.

The CDR3 loop is CASSLGTGNNYEQYF. DNA for the CDR3: TGCGCCAGCAGCTTGGGGACAGGGAATAACTACGAGCAGTACTTC. This chain links TRBV5-1 with TRBJ2-7, with TRBD1 matching over 8 bases. The ends lost 0 bases at V and 3 bases at J; junction bases unmatched: 5. In germline, CDR1 is SGHRS, CDR2 YFSETQ. This CDR3 contains 15 residues.

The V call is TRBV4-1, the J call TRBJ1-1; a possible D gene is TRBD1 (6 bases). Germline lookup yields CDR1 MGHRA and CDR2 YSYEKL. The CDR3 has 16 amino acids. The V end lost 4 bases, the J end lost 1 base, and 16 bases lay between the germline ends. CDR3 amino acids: CASSLINRDTNTEAFF. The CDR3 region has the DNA TGCGCCAGCAGCCTTATTAACCGGGACACGAACACTGAAGCTTTCTTT.

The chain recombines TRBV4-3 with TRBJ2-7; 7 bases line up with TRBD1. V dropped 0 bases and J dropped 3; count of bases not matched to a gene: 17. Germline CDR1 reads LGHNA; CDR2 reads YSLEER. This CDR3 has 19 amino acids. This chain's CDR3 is CASSQDGTADRPTNYEQYF. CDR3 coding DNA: TGCGCCAGCAGCCAAGATGGAACGGCGGACAGGCCGACAAACTACGAGCAGTACTTC.

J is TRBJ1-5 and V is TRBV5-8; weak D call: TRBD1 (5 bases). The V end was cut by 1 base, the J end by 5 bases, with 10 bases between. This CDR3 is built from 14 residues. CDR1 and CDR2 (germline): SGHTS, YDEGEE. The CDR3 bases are TGTGCCAGCAGCTTGAGGGGCGGGTATCAGCCCCAGCATTTT. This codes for CASSLRGGYQPQHF.

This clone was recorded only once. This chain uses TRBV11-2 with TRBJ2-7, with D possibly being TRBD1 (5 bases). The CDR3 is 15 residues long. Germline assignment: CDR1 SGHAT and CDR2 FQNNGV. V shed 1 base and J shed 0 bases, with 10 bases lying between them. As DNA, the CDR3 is TGTGCCAGCAGCTTAGGGGGCAAGGGCTCCTACGAGCAGTACTTC. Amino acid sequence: CASSLGGKGSYEQYF.

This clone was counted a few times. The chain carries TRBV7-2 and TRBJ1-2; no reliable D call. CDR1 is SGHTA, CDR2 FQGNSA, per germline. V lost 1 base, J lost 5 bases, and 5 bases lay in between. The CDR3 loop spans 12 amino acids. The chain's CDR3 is CASSLDGYGYTF. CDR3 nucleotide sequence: TGTGCCAGCAGCTTAGACGGATATGGCTACACCTTC.

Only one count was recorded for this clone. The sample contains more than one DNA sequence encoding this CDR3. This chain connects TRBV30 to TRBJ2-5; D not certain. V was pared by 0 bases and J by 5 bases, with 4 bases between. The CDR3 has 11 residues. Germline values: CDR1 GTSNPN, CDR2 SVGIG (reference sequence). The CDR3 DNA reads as TGTGCCTGGAGTGTGGGTGAGACCCAGTACTTC. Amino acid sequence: CAWSVGETQYF.

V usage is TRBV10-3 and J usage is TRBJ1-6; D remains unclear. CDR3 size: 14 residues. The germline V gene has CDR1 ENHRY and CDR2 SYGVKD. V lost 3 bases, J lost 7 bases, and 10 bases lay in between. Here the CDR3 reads CAISEQLGNSPLHF. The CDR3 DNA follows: TGTGCCATCAGTGAACAGCTGGGGAATTCACCCCTCCACTTT.

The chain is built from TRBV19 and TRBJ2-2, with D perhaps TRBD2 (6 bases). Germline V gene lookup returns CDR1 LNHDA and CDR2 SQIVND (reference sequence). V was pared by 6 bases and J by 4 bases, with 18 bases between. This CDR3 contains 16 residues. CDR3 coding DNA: TGTGCCAGTAGCTCCACGGAGGGGCCGGTCACCGGGGAGCTGTTTTTT. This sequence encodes CASSSTEGPVTGELFF.

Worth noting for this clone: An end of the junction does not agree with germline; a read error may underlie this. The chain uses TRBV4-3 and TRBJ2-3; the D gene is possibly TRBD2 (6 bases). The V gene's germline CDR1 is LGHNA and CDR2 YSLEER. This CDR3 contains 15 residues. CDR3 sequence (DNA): TGCGCCAGCAGCCTTATAGCGGAGAGCACAGATACGCTGTATTTT. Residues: CASSLIAESTDTLYF.

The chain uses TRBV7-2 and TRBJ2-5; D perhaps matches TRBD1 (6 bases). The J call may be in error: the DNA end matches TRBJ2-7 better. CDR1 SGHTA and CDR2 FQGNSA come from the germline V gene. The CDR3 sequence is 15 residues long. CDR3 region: CASSLEQGNFYEQYF. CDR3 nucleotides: TGTGCCAGCAGCTTAGAGCAGGGGAACTTCTACGAGCAGTACTTC.

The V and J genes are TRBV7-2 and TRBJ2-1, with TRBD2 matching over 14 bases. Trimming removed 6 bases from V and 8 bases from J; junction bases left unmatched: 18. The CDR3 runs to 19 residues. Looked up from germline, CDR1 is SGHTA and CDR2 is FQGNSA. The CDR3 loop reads CASSLRITTSGRVRDEQFF. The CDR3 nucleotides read TGTGCCAGCAGTTTAAGGATTACGACTAGCGGGAGGGTACGTGATGAGCAGTTCTTC.